This T cell receptor (beta chain) was found in a study of Ad26.COV2.S vaccination and SARS-CoV-2 variants. The study's findings and limits: Post-vaccination spike-specific CD8+ and CD4+ T cell responses reportedly had substantial breadth. Across vaccine and placebo recipients, the breadth of non-spike TCRs was similar.

Treatment: over 15 received Ad26.COV2.S at low or high dose, single or two shots; 5 received placebo; per-sample allocation not given. Sampling was done on day 63 after the first vaccine or placebo injection. The shot given was an Ad26 vector that makes Wuhan-strain SARS-CoV-2 spike. Assay: immunoSEQ multiplex PCR; the TCRdb copy retains only in-frame clones and omits some. The table has 300,000 to 400,000 clones, approximately 86% seen once. Germline CDR1 is SGHRS and CDR2 is YFSETQ. Trimming removed 4 bases from V and 6 bases from J, with 10 bases in between. The CDR3 extends over 12 amino acids. Of note for this clone: Its target is unknown.

The clonotype was recovered from a person aged 18-65 years who received the Ad26.COV2.S COVID-19 vaccine or a placebo. The source was peripheral blood, collected in a trial of Ad26.COV2.S vaccine versus placebo. The rearrangement uses TRBV5-1 and TRBJ1-1; D call uncertain. The CDR3, as DNA: TGCGCCAGCAGCCGGGATTTGGCTGAAGCTTTCTTT. Translation gives CASSRDLAEAFF.